This paragraph reports one T cell receptor beta chain. The primer mix had 60 Vbeta and 13 Jbeta primers. Assay: immunoSEQ multiplex PCR; the TCRdb copy retains only in-frame clones and omits some. The top ten clones hold 0.8% to 1% of a sample with about 160,000 clones, roughly 85% of them seen once. These data are taken from a study of cytomegalovirus exposure and HLA in healthy donors. The germline gives CDR1 SGDLS, CDR2 YYNGEE. The CDR3 length is 18 residues. With V trimmed by 3 bases and J by 4 bases, 15 bases remained unmatched. The receptor comes from a woman aged 25 to 39 in good health and CMV-seronegative. The chain combines TRBV9 with TRBJ1-3, with 8 bases identical to TRBD1. Material: PBMCs. The CDR3 coding sequence is TGTGCCAGCAGCGAGATTAGGACAGGGAGCCCTCAGGGAAACACCATATATTTT. Its translation is CASSEIRTGSPQGNTIYF.